These 11 T cell receptor beta chains were sequenced from one sample in a study of T cell repertoires in cytomegalovirus infection. TCRdb re-called the reads through MiXCR, storing one row per CDR3 protein. The table records about 110,000 distinct CDR3 sequences, 25% to 30% of them present only once. Their antigen targets remain unknown. Here the sequenced sample was CD8+ T cells from cultured PBMCs, taken from culture after CMV antigen stimulation. These TCRs come from a human donor in good health (CMV status not recorded). Some clones in this sample may be carry-over from other donors' samples.

This clonotype was picked up a small number of times. The rearrangement uses TRBV11-1 and TRBJ2-7, with TRBD2 matching over 7 bases. The V segment lost 0 bases and the J segment 0 bases; nucleotides outside the gene matches: 14. CDR1 is SGHAT and CDR2 is FQDESV in the germline V gene (reference sequence). The CDR3 contains 19 residues. In DNA, the CDR3 is TGTGCCAGCAGCTTAGCCCCCCAGAAAGGGCGGGGGATCTCCTACGAGCAGTACTTC. This sequence encodes CASSLAPQKGRGISYEQYF.

The chain recombines TRBV20-1 with TRBJ1-1; TRBD1 might be the D (5 bases). The ends were cut back, 4 bases at V and 0 bases at J, with 12 bases in the middle. There are 14 residues in the CDR3. Per the germline V gene, CDR1 is DFQATT and CDR2 is SNEGSKA (reference sequence). The CDR3 loop reads CSATLLTVNTEAFF. The CDR3 region has the DNA TGCAGTGCTACTCTACTGACAGTGAACACTGAAGCTTTCTTT.

This clonotype has only a few counts. The V gene is TRBV12-3 or TRBV12-4, the J gene TRBJ2-7, with 9 bases matching TRBD1. Germline trimming cut 6 bases from V and 3 bases from J; bases unmatched to any gene: 9. This CDR3 is 15 amino acids long. CDR3 in amino acids: CASSPPGQGNYEQYF. Written as DNA, the CDR3 is TGTGCCAGCAGCCCACCGGGACAGGGTAACTACGAGCAGTACTTC.

The V and J genes are TRBV19 and TRBJ2-1; D is unclear. Per germline, CDR1 LNHDA and CDR2 SQIVND (reference sequence). V lost 7 bases to trimming and J lost 3 bases, with 10 bases between them. The CDR3 runs to 13 residues. The CDR3 is CASTLSGYNEQFF. The CDR3 nucleotides are TGTGCCAGTACCCTATCGGGCTACAATGAGCAGTTCTTC.

There are a few counts of this clonotype. The rearrangement links TRBV7-9 to TRBJ2-7; TRBD1 matches at 7 bases. Germline trimming cut 5 bases from V and 0 bases from J; bases unmatched to any gene: 4. This CDR3 is built from 14 residues. CDR1 and CDR2 (germline): SEHNR, FQNEAQ (reference sequence). The CDR3: CASSHRDSSYEQYF. The CDR3 DNA sequence: TGTGCCAGCAGCCACCGGGACAGCTCCTACGAGCAGTACTTC.

Here the CDR3 reads CASSQGLTNSPLHF. The CDR3 DNA follows: TGCGCCAGCAGCCAAGGACTGACTAATTCACCCCTCCACTTT. The chain links TRBV5-1 to TRBJ1-6; unclear D gene. Germline V lookup: CDR1 SGHRS, CDR2 YFSETQ. This CDR3 spans 14 amino acids. Trimming left V 4 bases short and J 6 bases short, with 11 bases between.

This clonotype was observed a few times. The chain joins TRBV29-1 to TRBJ2-3, with D maybe TRBD1 (6 bases). Trimming took 7 bases from V and 2 from J, leaving 16 bases between them. Germline CDR1 is SQVTM and CDR2 is ANQGSEA. This CDR3 comprises 14 residues. CDR3 loop: CSAPAGEITDTQYF. CDR3 sequence (DNA): TGCAGCGCCCCGGCAGGGGAGATCACAGATACGCAGTATTTT.

The rearrangement uses TRBV7-2 and TRBJ1-2; 8 nucleotides line up with TRBD1. The CDR3 consists of 14 residues. Germline V gene data show CDR1 as SGHTA and CDR2 as FQGNSA. V gave up 1 base and J gave up 8 bases; unmatched junction bases: 6. The CDR3 DNA follows: TGTGCCAGCAGCTTAGTGGACAGGGTTGAGGGCTACACCTTC. It encodes CASSLVDRVEGYTF.

CDR3 nucleotides: TGCGCCAGCAGTCCGAGGGAGGGGGATGAGCAGTTCTTC. Its translation: CASSPREGDEQFF. J is TRBJ2-1 and V is TRBV23-1; TRBD2 might be the D (7 bases). TRBV23-1 is marked as an open reading frame, function uncertain. Deletions cut 4 bases from V and 8 bases from J, with 12 bases between. CDR3 length: 13 residues.

Note on this clonotype: A junction end diverges from the germline sequence, so it may reflect a read error. The chain employs TRBV27 and TRBJ2-1, with TRBD2 matching over 9 bases. The germline gives CDR1 MNHEY, CDR2 SMNVEV (reference sequence). CDR3 size: 14 residues. The CDR3: CASAGTSSYNKQFF. CDR3 nucleotide sequence: TGTGCCAGCGCTGGGACTAGCTCCTACAATAAGCAGTTCTTC.

The J gene is TRBJ2-1, the V gene TRBV11-2; perhaps TRBD2 as D (6 bases). Germline V lookup: CDR1 SGHAT, CDR2 FQNNGV. CDR3 length: 19 residues. The ends were cut back, 2 bases at V and 0 bases at J, with 20 bases in the middle. The CDR3 DNA reads TGTGCCAGCAGCTTATTCCCCAACTCGGGGGAAAGCTCCTACAATGAGCAGTTCTTC. Its protein product is CASSLFPNSGESSYNEQFF. Complete variable domain (other parts from reference TRBV11-2 and TRBJ2-1): EAGVAQSPRYKIIEKRQSVAFWCNPISGHATLYWYQQILGQGPKLLIQFQNNGVVDDSQLPKDRFSAERLKGVDSTLKIQPAKLEDSAVYLCASSLFPNSGESSYNEQFFGPGTRLTVL.